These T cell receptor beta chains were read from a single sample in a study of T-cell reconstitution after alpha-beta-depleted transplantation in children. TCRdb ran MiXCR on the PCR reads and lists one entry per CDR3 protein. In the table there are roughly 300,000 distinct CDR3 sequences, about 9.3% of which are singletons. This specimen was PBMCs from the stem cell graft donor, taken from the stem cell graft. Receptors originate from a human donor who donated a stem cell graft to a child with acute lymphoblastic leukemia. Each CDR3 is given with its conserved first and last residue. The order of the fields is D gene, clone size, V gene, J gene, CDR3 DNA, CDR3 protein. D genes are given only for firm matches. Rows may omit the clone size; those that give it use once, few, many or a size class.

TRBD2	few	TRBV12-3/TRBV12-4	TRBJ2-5	TGTGCCAGCAGTGCGGGACTATTCCAAGAGACCCAGTACTTC	CASSAGLFQETQYF
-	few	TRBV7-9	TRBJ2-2	TGTGCCAGCAGCTTAGTGGGCAGGCGGCAGAACACCGGGGAGCTGTTTTTT	CASSLVGRRQNTGELFF
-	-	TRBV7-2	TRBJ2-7	TGTGCCAGCACCCCTTATCTGGACGGCAATTCCTACGAGCAGTACTTC	CASTPYLDGNSYEQYF
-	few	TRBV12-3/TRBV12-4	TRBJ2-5	TGTGCCAGCGTCCGGGGGGCAGAGACCCAGTACTTC	CASVRGAETQYF
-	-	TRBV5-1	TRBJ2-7	TGCGCCAGCAGCGATGGGGGATTCTACGAGCAGTACTTC	CASSDGGFYEQYF
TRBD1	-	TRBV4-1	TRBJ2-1	TGCGCCAGCAGAAGTTACCGGGACAGGGGACTGTACAATGAGCAGTTCTTC	CASRSYRDRGLYNEQFF
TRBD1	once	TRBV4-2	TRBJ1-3	TGTGCCAGCAGCGCCCGACAGGGACTAAACACCATATATTTT	CASSARQGLNTIYF
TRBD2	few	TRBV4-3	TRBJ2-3	TGCGCCAGCAGCCAAGTCACTAGCGGGTACACAGATACGCAGTATTTT	CASSQVTSGYTDTQYF
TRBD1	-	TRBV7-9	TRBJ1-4	TGTGCCAGCAGCTTAGAGGGACAGGCGCATGAAAAACTGTTTTTT	CASSLEGQAHEKLFF
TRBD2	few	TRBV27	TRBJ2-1	TGTGCCAGCTCTCCAGCGGGACGGTACAATGAGCAGTTCTTC	CASSPAGRYNEQFF
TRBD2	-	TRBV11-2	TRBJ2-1	TGTGCCAGCAGCCGGCCCGGGACTAGAATTTACAATGAGCAGTTCTTC	CASSRPGTRIYNEQFF
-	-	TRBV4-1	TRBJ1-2	TGCGCCAGCAGCCAAGTTACTTCAGGGGCGTCATATGGCTACACCTTC	CASSQVTSGASYGYTF
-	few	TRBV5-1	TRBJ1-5	TGCGCCAGCAGCTTGGCCGGGGGAGGGAGCAATCAGCCCCAGCATTTT	CASSLAGGGSNQPQHF
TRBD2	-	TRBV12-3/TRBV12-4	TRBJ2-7	TGTGCCAGCAGTTCGGTAGCGGGAGACCCCTACGAGCAGTACTTC	CASSSVAGDPYEQYF
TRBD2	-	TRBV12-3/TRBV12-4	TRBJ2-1	TGTGCCAGCAGTCGATTGACTAGCGGGAGATCGAGTTACAATGAGCAGTTCTTC	CASSRLTSGRSSYNEQFF
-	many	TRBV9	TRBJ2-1	TGTGCCAGCAGCCCGAATACCCTCGTGGTCAATGAGCAGTTCTTC	CASSPNTLVVNEQFF
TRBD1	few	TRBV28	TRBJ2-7	TGTGCCAGCAGTCCACGCCCGGGACAGCTTTCGTCCTACGAGCAGTACTTC	CASSPRPGQLSSYEQYF
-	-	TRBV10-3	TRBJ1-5	TGTGCCATCAGTGAGGGGCGGCGGCTAGGGCAGCCCCAGCATTTT	CAISEGRRLGQPQHF
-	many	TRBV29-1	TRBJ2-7	TGCAGCGTTGAAGACGGGGAGGGGGGTTCCTACGAGCAGTACTTC	CSVEDGEGGSYEQYF
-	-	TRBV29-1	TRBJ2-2	TGCAGCGTTGTCGAGGTGGGGGCGCCCACCGGGGAGCTGTTTTTT	CSVVEVGAPTGELFF
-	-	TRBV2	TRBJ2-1	TGTGCCAGCAGTGAGCAGCTTGAGCAGTTCTTC	CASSEQLEQFF
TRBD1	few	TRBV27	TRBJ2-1	TGTGCCAGCAGTTTGAACAGGGGGACCTACAATGAGCAGTTCTTC	CASSLNRGTYNEQFF
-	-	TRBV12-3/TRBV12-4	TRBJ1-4	TGTGCCAGCAGTTTAGGTCAGGGGATCGGCCCCGAAAAACTGTTTTTT	CASSLGQGIGPEKLFF
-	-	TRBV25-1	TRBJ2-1	TGTGCCAGCAGTGAGATGGGAACCGCAGCGGGCAATGAGCAGTTCTTC	CASSEMGTAAGNEQFF
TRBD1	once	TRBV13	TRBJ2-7	TGTGCCAGCAGCCGCCCCTTCCGACAGGGGGCCGCCACCGGGAAGGTCTTC	CASSRPFRQGAATGKVF
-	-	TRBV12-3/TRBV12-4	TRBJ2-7	TGTGCCAGCAGTACCAGGGACAACTACGAGCAGTACTTC	CASSTRDNYEQYF
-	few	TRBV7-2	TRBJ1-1	TGTGCCAGCAGCCCCTTTCCGGCGAGCATGAACACTGAAGCTTTCTTT	CASSPFPASMNTEAFF
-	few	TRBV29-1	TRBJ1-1	TGCAGCGGGACGGGACATTTGAACACTGAAGCTTTCTTT	CSGTGHLNTEAFF
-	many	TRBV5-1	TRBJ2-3	TGCGCCAGCAGCCCCGGCCGAGTTGCTAGCACAGATACGCAGTATTTT	CASSPGRVASTDTQYF
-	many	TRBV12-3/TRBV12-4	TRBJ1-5	TGTGCCAGCAGTCCCGGTAGCAATCAGCCCCAGCATTTT	CASSPGSNQPQHF
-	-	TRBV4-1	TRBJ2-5	TGCGCCAGCAGCCAAGAGGGCAATAGACCGTCCCTAGAGACCCAGTACTTC	CASSQEGNRPSLETQYF
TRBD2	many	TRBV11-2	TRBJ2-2	TGTGCCAGCACGGCTAGCGGGAGTGCCGGGGAGCTGTTTTTT	CASTASGSAGELFF
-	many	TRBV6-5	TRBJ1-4	TGTGCCAGCAGTTACTCGAGGGGGGAAACTAATGAAAAACTGTTTTTT	CASSYSRGETNEKLFF
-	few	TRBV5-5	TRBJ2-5	TGTGCCAGCAGCTTCCCTTTCCCCAACCAAGAGACCCAGTACTTC	CASSFPFPNQETQYF
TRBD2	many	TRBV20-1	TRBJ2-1	TGCAGTGCTAGAGATGGCGGGAGGGCCATGTATGAGCAGTTCTTC	CSARDGGRAMYEQFF
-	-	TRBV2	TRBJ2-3	TGTGCCAGCAGGGCGTTCGGGAGCTCCACAGATACGCAGTATTTT	CASRAFGSSTDTQYF
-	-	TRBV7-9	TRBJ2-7	TGTGCCAGCAGCTCTACCGGGACAATATACTTC	CASSSTGTIYF
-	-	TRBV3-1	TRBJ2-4	TGTGCCAGCACTCCGAGGGGCAGCAAAAACATTCAGTACTTC	CASTPRGSKNIQYF
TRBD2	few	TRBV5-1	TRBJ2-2	TGCGCCAGCAGGGGGCGGGAGTCCGGCACCGGGGAGCTGTTTTTT	CASRGRESGTGELFF
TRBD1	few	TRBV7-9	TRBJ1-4	TGTGCCAGCAGCTCCGACAGGGAAGGCGAAAAACTGTTTTTT	CASSSDREGEKLFF
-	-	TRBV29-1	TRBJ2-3	TGCAGCGAAGCTAGCCGCAGCACAGATACGCAGTATTTT	CSEASRSTDTQYF
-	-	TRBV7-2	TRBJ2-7	TGTGCCAGCAGCATCGGGACCGGTGACTACGAGCAGTACTTC	CASSIGTGDYEQYF
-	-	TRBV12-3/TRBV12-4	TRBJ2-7	TGTGCCAGCAGTCACGGGACCGCCCCAACCTACGAGCAGTACTTC	CASSHGTAPTYEQYF
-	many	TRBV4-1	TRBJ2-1	TGCGCCAGCAGCCAAGCAAGCGTAATCTATGAGCAGTTCTTC	CASSQASVIYEQFF
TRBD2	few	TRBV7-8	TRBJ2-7	TGTGCCAGCACCTCCGGGGGGGCCTCCTACGAGCAGTACTTC	CASTSGGASYEQYF
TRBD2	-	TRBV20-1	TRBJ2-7	TGCAGTGCACGACTAGCGGGACTCTCCTACGAGCAGTACTTC	CSARLAGLSYEQYF
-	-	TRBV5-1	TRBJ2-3	TGCGCCAGCAGCGATAGGAGGAGCACAGATACGCAGTATTTT	CASSDRRSTDTQYF
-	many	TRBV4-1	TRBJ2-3	TGCGCCAGCAGCCAAGAAGCCGTTCGCAGCACAGATACGCAGTATTTT	CASSQEAVRSTDTQYF
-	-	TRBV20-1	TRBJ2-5	TGCAGTGCTAGTCGTGGCCAGCAAGAGACCCAGTACTTC	CSASRGQQETQYF
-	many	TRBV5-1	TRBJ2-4	TGCGCCAGCAGCTTCGGGGACGGAGCCAAAAACATTCAGTACTTC	CASSFGDGAKNIQYF
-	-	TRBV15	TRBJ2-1	TGTGCCACCAGCAGAGGAAGGGGTAATGAGCAGTTCTTC	CATSRGRGNEQFF
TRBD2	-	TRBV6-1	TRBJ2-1	TGTGCCAGCAGTGAAGGGGTAGCGGGTGGGAGAGAGCAGTTCTTC	CASSEGVAGGREQFF
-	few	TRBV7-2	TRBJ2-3	TGTGCCAGCAGCTTAGTGGCTAGCGGCACAGATACGCAGTATTTT	CASSLVASGTDTQYF
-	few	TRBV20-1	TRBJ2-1	TGCAGTGCCAGGGACGTCCAGAGCTCCTACAATGAGCAGTTCTTC	CSARDVQSSYNEQFF
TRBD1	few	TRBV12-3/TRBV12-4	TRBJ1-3	TGTGCCAGCAGCCCATACAGGGGTTTCGCTGGAAACACCATATATTTT	CASSPYRGFAGNTIYF
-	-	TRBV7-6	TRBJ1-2	TGTGCCAGCAGCTTAGGTGAGGAGGCTAACTATGGCTACACCTTC	CASSLGEEANYGYTF